This T cell receptor beta chain is from a study of cytomegalovirus exposure and HLA in healthy donors. Study-level results: Relative to the approximately 700-donor mean, N-insertions were reportedly fewer in an Asian-associated ancestry cluster in a later analysis.

Germline V lookup: CDR1 SGHAT, CDR2 FQNNGV. Trimming took off 3 bases at V and 2 bases at J, with 13 bases between the two ends. There are 15 residues in the CDR3. This clone is a singleton in its sample. Its antigen remains unknown. 13 Jbeta primers and 60 Vbeta primers were used for the PCR. Assay used: immunoSEQ multiplex PCR; TCRdb lists only in-frame clones, some missing. Among more than 95,000 clones listed, roughly four fifths were seen once. This sequence joins TRBV11-2 and TRBJ1-2; the D gene is possibly TRBD1 (6 bases). The sequence came from a man in his forties or fifties in good health and CMV-seropositive. The specimen was PBMCs. The CDR3 DNA reads as TGTGCCAGCAGCTTCACCGGGACACGGAACTATGGCTACACCTTC. It yields the protein CASSFTGTRNYGYTF.